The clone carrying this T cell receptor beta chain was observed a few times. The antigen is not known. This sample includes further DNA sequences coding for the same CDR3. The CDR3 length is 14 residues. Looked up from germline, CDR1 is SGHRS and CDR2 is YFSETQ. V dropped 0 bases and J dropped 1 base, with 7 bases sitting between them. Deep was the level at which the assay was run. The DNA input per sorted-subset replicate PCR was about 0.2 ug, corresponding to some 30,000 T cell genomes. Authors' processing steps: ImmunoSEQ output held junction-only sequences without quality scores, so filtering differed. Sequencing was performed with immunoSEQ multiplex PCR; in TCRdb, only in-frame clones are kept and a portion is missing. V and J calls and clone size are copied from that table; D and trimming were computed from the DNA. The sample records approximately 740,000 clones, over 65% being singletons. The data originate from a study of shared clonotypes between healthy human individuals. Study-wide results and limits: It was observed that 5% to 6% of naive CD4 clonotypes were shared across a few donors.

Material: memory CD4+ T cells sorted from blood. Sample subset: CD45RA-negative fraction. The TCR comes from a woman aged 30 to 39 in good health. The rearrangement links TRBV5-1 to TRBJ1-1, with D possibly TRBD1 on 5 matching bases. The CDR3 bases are TGCGCCAGCAGCTTGGCTCAGGGGAACACTGAAGCTTTCTTT. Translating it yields CASSLAQGNTEAFF.